This passage covers 24 T cell receptor beta chains from one sample sequenced in a study of blood T cell repertoires in COVID-19. Some clones are missing from TCRdb's copy, which holds only in-frame ones; the method was immunoSEQ multiplex PCR. The table lists just under 50,000 clones, approximately 79% of them singletons. The sample consisted of peripheral blood. The receptors derive from a man between 65 and 85 years old with acute or convalescent COVID-19.

This clone was found a few times. The chain is built from TRBV6-6 and TRBJ2-7; no clear D gene. V lost 2 bases and J 5 bases, leaving 13 bases between the germline ends. The germline CDR1 and CDR2 sequences are MNHNY and SVGAGI (reference sequence). The CDR3 runs 14 residues. CDR3 region: CASSYPARNHEQYF. DNA for the CDR3: TGTGCCAGCAGTTACCCCGCCAGGAACCACGAGCAGTACTTC.

The chain uses TRBV7-3 and TRBJ1-1; TRBD1 matches 9 bases. J lost 1 base, V lost 4 bases, and 4 bases had no gene match. This CDR3 is built from 15 residues. The germline CDR1 and CDR2 sequences are SGHTA and FQGTGA. CDR3 coding DNA: TGTGCCAGCAGCTCAACAGGGGGCGCGAACACTGAAGCTTTCTTT. Translated, it gives CASSSTGGANTEAFF.

The chain couples TRBV5-1 to TRBJ2-2; 9 positions agree with TRBD1. This CDR3 has 15 residues. J lost 5 bases, V lost 4 bases, and 6 bases had no gene match. CDR1 is SGHRS and CDR2 is YFSETQ in the germline V gene. Here the CDR3 DNA reads TGCGCCAGCAGCGAGGGACAGGGAACTACCGGGGAGCTGTTTTTT. This translates into CASSEGQGTTGELFF.

Many counts were recorded for this clone. The chain is built from TRBV4-1 and TRBJ2-1; D remains ambiguous. Germline CDR1 is MGHRA and CDR2 is YSYEKL. V lost 1 base to trimming and J lost 1 base, with 2 bases between them. There are 13 residues in the CDR3. CDR3 sequence reads: CASSQASYNEQFF. The CDR3 nucleotides are TGCGCCAGCAGCCAAGCATCCTACAATGAGCAGTTCTTC.

There are a few counts of this clone. The chain is built from TRBV9 and TRBJ1-3; D is perhaps TRBD1 (5 bases). Germline V gives CDR1 SGDLS, CDR2 YYNGEE. Trimming stripped 0 bases from V and 0 bases from J, with 7 bases between. The CDR3 runs 15 residues. The DNA for the CDR3 is TGTGCCAGCAGCGTAGTGGGGGGCTCTGGAAACACCATATATTTT. Translation: CASSVVGGSGNTIYF.

This chain connects TRBV5-1 to TRBJ1-1; 11 bases fit TRBD1. The length of the CDR3 is 14 residues. Germline lookup yields CDR1 SGHRS and CDR2 YFSETQ. V trimming: 3 bases; J trimming: 10 bases; junction bases outside the gene matches: 8. CDR3 sequence reads: CASSSNIGTGGAFF. For the CDR3, the DNA is TGCGCCAGCAGCTCTAATATAGGGACAGGGGGAGCTTTCTTT.

This CDR3 reads CAISATYEQYF. The CDR3 DNA is TGTGCCATCAGTGCCACCTACGAGCAGTACTTC. The rearrangement joins TRBV10-3 to TRBJ2-7; no clear D. V shed 4 bases and J shed 2 bases, with 3 bases lying between them. Germline V gene data show CDR1 as ENHRY and CDR2 as SYGVKD. CDR3 length: 11 amino acids.

This sequence joins TRBV6-5 and TRBJ2-5, with 7 bases lining up with TRBD1. Looked up from germline, CDR1 is MNHEY and CDR2 is SVGAGI. The CDR3 is 13 amino acids. V was pared by 8 bases and J by 4 bases, with 7 bases of the junction left unmatched. CDR3 residues: CASLPNRGETQYF. The CDR3 nucleotides read TGTGCCAGCCTCCCTAACAGGGGAGAGACCCAGTACTTC.

The chain joins TRBV6-5 to TRBJ2-1; 11 positions match TRBD2. After removal of 11 bases from V and 12 bases from J, the junction contained 18 bases not matched to a gene. The CDR3 length is 15 residues. CDR1 MNHEY and CDR2 SVGAGI come from the germline V gene. DNA of the CDR3: TGTGCCGCTCGAGCTGGGCTAGCGGGAGGTCAGAGGCAGTTCTTC. It is translated as CAARAGLAGGQRQFF.

The rearrangement uses TRBV30 and TRBJ1-4; 8 nucleotides align to TRBD1. The V segment lost 6 bases and the J segment 7 bases; nucleotides outside the gene matches: 7. This CDR3 is built from 13 residues. From germline, CDR1 is GTSNPN and CDR2 SVGIG (reference sequence). CDR3 nucleotides: TGTGCCTGCCAGGGGGCAGTACTTGAAAAACTGTTTTTT. Translating it yields CACQGAVLEKLFF.

CDR3 nucleotide sequence: TGTGCCAGCAGCTTAGACATCTCTGGAAACACCATATATTTT. Residues: CASSLDISGNTIYF. This chain joins TRBV7-9 and TRBJ1-3; D unclear. Germline-derived CDR1 and CDR2 are SEHNR and FQNEAQ (reference sequence). The CDR3 has 14 amino acids. V was shortened by 1 base and J by 0 bases, with 4 bases between the two germline ends.

The sample holds a few counts of this clone. The chain combines TRBV9 with TRBJ2-1; 8 nucleotides match TRBD2. Germline V gene lookup returns CDR1 SGDLS and CDR2 YYNGEE. The V segment lost 8 bases and the J segment 4 bases; nucleotides outside the gene matches: 11. This CDR3 comprises 15 residues. For the CDR3, the DNA is TGTGCCAGTACCCGAAGTAGCGGGGCTTACAATGAGCAGTTCTTC. This translates into CASTRSSGAYNEQFF.

The rearrangement uses TRBV9 and TRBJ2-6; D unclear. V was pared by 0 bases and J by 5 bases, with 12 bases between. The CDR3 runs 16 residues. Germline V gives CDR1 SGDLS, CDR2 YYNGEE. CDR3 DNA: TGTGCCAGCAGCGTAGCTACCGGTGCCTGGGCCAACGTCCTGACTTTC. Translation gives CASSVATGAWANVLTF.

In its sample, this clone was seen a few times. Here the CDR3 reads CASRGKGANNQPQHF. The CDR3 coding sequence is TGTGCCAGCAGAGGGAAGGGGGCGAACAATCAGCCCCAGCATTTT. The chain joins TRBV28 to TRBJ1-5; 7 positions match TRBD1. With 6 bases clipped from V and 3 bases from J, the junction kept 8 bases outside the gene matches. Germline V CDR1 and CDR2: MDHEN, SYDVKM. The CDR3 extends over 15 amino acids.

The chain employs TRBV14 and TRBJ1-4; no clear D gene. Germline loops: CDR1 SGHDN, CDR2 FVKESK. The CDR3 runs to 13 residues. V gave up 1 base and J gave up 7 bases, with 7 bases separating them. CDR3 DNA sequence: TGTGCCAGCAGCCAAGTAAATTTTGAAAAACTGTTTTTT. This sequence encodes CASSQVNFEKLFF. The entire variable domain, with the rest obtained from reference TRBV14 and TRBJ1-4, is as follows: EAGVTQFPSHSVIEKGQTVTLRCDPISGHDNLYWYRRVMGKEIKFLLHFVKESKQDESGMPNNRFLAERTGGTYSTLKVQPAELEDSGVYFCASSQVNFEKLFFGSGTQLSVL.

The rearrangement joins TRBV6-5 to TRBJ2-7; a weak D match, TRBD1 (6 bases). CDR3 length equals 13 residues. Germline CDR1 MNHEY, CDR2 SVGAGI. V was pared by 6 bases and J by 1 base, with 10 bases between. This CDR3 is CASRGTNSYEQYF. The DNA for the CDR3 is TGTGCCAGCAGAGGGACAAATTCCTACGAGCAGTACTTC.

This chain joins TRBV18 and TRBJ1-6; the match to TRBD1 covers 9 bases. CDR1 is KGHSH, CDR2 LQKENI, per germline. Germline trimming cut 0 bases from V and 5 bases from J; bases unmatched to any gene: 2. CDR3 size: 16 residues. CDR3 sequence reads: CASSPPGQGNNSPLHF. CDR3 DNA: TGTGCCAGCTCACCACCTGGACAGGGGAATAATTCACCCCTCCACTTT.

The chain uses TRBV5-4 and TRBJ2-1, with 8 bases aligning to TRBD2. The junction had 9 bases not matched to a gene; V was cut back by 0 bases and J by 7 bases. The CDR3 is 16 residues long. The germline V gene has CDR1 SGHNT and CDR2 YYREEE (reference sequence). The CDR3 protein is CASSLDGGGLWNEQFF. CDR3 nucleotide sequence: TGTGCCAGCAGCTTGGATGGCGGGGGGCTTTGGAATGAGCAGTTCTTC.

The chain combines TRBV6-6 with TRBJ2-7; D is ambiguous. V gave up 2 bases and J gave up 4 bases, with 12 bases separating them. CDR1 is MNHNY and CDR2 is SVGAGI in the germline V gene (reference sequence). The CDR3 has 14 amino acids. The CDR3: CASSYHLNPYEQYF. CDR3 nucleotides: TGTGCCAGCAGTTACCATCTAAATCCTTACGAGCAGTACTTC.

CDR3 nucleotide sequence: TGTGCCAGTAGTATCCGCCGGGATAGAAATGAGCAGTTCTTC. The encoded protein is CASSIRRDRNEQFF. The chain combines TRBV19 with TRBJ2-1; possible D gene TRBD2, 5 bases. Germline V gene lookup returns CDR1 LNHDA and CDR2 SQIVND (reference sequence). The CDR3 loop spans 14 amino acids. The germline V and J ends were trimmed by 3 bases and 7 bases, with 13 bases remaining between them.

The J gene is TRBJ1-5, the V gene TRBV7-2, with 12 bases that match TRBD1. V was clipped by 5 bases and J by 6 bases; unmatched bases: 8. Germline V gives CDR1 SGHTA, CDR2 FQGNSA. This CDR3 spans 16 amino acids. CDR3 in DNA: TGTGCCAGCAGCGGGGAGGGACAGGGGGCGGGTCAGCCCCAGCATTTT. It translates to CASSGEGQGAGQPQHF.

The rearrangement uses TRBV5-4 and TRBJ2-1; D perhaps matches TRBD1 (6 bases). CDR1 and CDR2 (germline): SGHNT, YYREEE (reference sequence). The CDR3 extends over 17 amino acids. Deletions cut 3 bases from V and 6 bases from J, with 22 bases between. The CDR3 bases are TGTGCCAGCAGCTCCCCTCCGGCAGGGGAAGGGGTCAATGAGCAGTTCTTC. Translating gives CASSSPPAGEGVNEQFF.

The rearrangement links TRBV4-1 to TRBJ2-7, with D possibly being TRBD2 (7 bases). Germline V gene sequence: CDR1 MGHRA, CDR2 YSYEKL. The CDR3 consists of 18 residues. V was cut by 2 bases and J by 3 bases, with 23 bases left in between. This chain's CDR3 is CASSQLLLIRGADYEQYF. The CDR3 DNA reads as TGCGCCAGCAGCCAACTATTATTAATACGGGGGGCCGACTACGAGCAGTACTTC.

The chain employs TRBV29-1 and TRBJ2-5; TRBD1 matches 9 bases. Losses at the gene ends were 3 bases for V and 5 bases for J; bases not matched to a gene: 4. Germline CDR1 SQVTM, CDR2 ANQGSEA. The CDR3 sequence is 13 residues long. The DNA for the CDR3 is TGCAGCGTTGAGGGACAGGGATGGGAGACCCAGTACTTC. It specifies CSVEGQGWETQYF.